The T cell receptor (beta chain) described here comes from a study of blood T cell repertoires in COVID-19. On the study more broadly: PBMCs, B-cell-depleted T cells, or T cells provided the cDNA or gDNA that made up the material.

Authors' analysis steps: Amplifying reference gene primers gave estimates of nucleated cell counts. TCRdb's table, derived via immunoSEQ multiplex PCR, lists solely in-frame clones and lacks some. V, J and clone size were drawn from that table, and D and trimming were deduced from the DNA. Of some 460,000 clones in the sample, approximately 90% are singletons; the top ten hold roughly 1.8%. Trimming pared 0 bases from V and 2 bases from J, leaving 13 bases between. This CDR3 region has 16 residues. Germline V gene sequence: CDR1 SGHNT, CDR2 YYREEE (reference sequence). The chain carries TRBV5-4 and TRBJ2-3; D is perhaps TRBD2 (6 bases). Sequencing was performed on PBMCs or T cells enriched from blood (not recorded which). The TCR was taken from a woman under 30 with acute COVID-19. The CDR3 reads CASSLGGAIYTDTQYF. CDR3 DNA: TGTGCCAGCAGCTTGGGCGGGGCAATATACACAGATACGCAGTATTTT.